The clone carrying this TCR beta chain occurred a few times. Antigen: not known. Incorporated into the TCR beta cDNA libraries were unique molecular identifiers, which served to reduce PCR and sequencing biases. One entry per CDR3 protein results from TCRdb running MiXCR on the PCR reads. The sample yields 650,000 to 900,000 distinct CDR3 sequences, 35% to 55% seen once. The data originate from a study of post-analysis software for immune sequencing data. The study, taken as a whole, reports: Four to six TRBV segments (TRBV5-6, TRBV5-1 and TRBV20-1 among them) occurred more frequently in patients than in controls.

The CDR3 contains 15 residues. Trimming removed 4 bases from V and 4 bases from J, with 14 bases in between. The chain is built from TRBV12-3 or TRBV12-4 and TRBJ1-5; maybe TRBD1 (5 bases). This TCR came from a girl aged 5 to 17 with multiple sclerosis. The material sequenced was blood. CDR3 in DNA: TGTGCCAGCAGTTCCGTACCCCAGGGTAATCAGCCCCAGCATTTT. Translating gives CASSSVPQGNQPQHF.